This T cell receptor beta chain stems from a study of blood T cell repertoires in COVID-19. Study-level information: In each case, the material was cDNA or gDNA derived from T cells, B-cell-depleted T cells, or PBMCs.

This table comes from immunoSEQ multiplex PCR, and its TCRdb copy is limited to in-frame clones, with some not included. The sample lists approximately 140,000 clones, about 74% occurring once. The CDR3 contains 13 residues. V shed 0 bases and J shed 2 bases, with 5 bases lying between them. Looked up from germline, CDR1 is MNHEY and CDR2 is SVGAGI. This clonotype originated in a man in his forties or fifties with acute or convalescent COVID-19. The V and J genes are TRBV6-5 and TRBJ2-7; D not resolved. The sequenced sample consisted of peripheral blood. The CDR3 loop is CASSYSLAYEQYF. CDR3 sequence (DNA): TGTGCCAGCAGTTACTCTTTAGCCTACGAGCAGTACTTC.